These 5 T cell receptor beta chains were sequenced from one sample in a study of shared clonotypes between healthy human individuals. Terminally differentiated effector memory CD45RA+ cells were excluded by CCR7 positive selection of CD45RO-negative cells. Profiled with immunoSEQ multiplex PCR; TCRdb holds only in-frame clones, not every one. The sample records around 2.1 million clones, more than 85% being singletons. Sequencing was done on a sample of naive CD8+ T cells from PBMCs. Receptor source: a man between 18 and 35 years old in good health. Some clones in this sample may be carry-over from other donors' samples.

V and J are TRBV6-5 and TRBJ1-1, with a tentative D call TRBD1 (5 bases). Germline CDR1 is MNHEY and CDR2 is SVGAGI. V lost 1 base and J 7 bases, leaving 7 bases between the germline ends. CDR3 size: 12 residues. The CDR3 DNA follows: TGTGCCAGCAGTTACTTCCAGGGTGAAGCTTTCTTT. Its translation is CASSYFQGEAFF.

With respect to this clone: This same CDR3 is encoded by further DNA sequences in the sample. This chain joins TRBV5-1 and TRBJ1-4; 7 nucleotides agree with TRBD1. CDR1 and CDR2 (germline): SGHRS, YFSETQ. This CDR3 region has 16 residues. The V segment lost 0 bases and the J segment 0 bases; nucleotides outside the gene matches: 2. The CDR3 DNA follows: TGCGCCAGCAGCTTGGAAGGGGGCGCAACTAATGAAAAACTGTTTTTT. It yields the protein CASSLEGGATNEKLFF.

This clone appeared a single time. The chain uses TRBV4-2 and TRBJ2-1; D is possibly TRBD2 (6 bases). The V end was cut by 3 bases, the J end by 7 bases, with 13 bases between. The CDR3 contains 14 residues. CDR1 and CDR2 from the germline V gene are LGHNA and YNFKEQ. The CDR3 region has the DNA TGTGCCAGCAGCCATTCGGGAGTCGGGAATGAGCAGTTCTTC. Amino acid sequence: CASSHSGVGNEQFF.

CDR3 region: CASSYGILGTEGPFF. Here the CDR3 DNA reads TGTGCCAGCAGTTACGGGATATTGGGGACCGAAGGTCCTTTCTTT. The V and J genes are TRBV6-5 and TRBJ1-1, with TRBD1 as a possible D gene (5 bases). CDR1 MNHEY and CDR2 SVGAGI come from the germline V gene. CDR3 size: 15 residues. V dropped 2 bases and J dropped 12 bases, with 22 bases sitting between them.

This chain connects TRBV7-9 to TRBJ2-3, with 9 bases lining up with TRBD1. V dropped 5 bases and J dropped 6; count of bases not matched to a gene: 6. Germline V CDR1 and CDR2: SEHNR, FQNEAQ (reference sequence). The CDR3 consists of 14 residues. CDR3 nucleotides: TGTGCCAGCAGCCGGGACAGGGATCGGGATACGCAGTATTTT. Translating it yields CASSRDRDRDTQYF.